This T cell receptor (beta chain) comes out of a study of OX40 agonist ivuxolimab in advanced cancers. Whole-study findings and limits: At 0.1 to 3.0 mg/kg, clonal expansion of CD4+ and CD8+ blood T cells had occurred by week 6. CD8+ T cells showed, on average, more clonal expansion than CD4+ cells.

In germline, CDR1 is MNHEY, CDR2 SMNVEV (reference sequence). The CDR3 sequence is 15 residues long. Trimming stripped 2 bases from V and 8 bases from J, with 16 bases between. Details on this clone: Antigen unknown.

The protocol was immunoSEQ multiplex PCR, while the TCRdb copy is restricted to in-frame clones and leaves out a portion. The data contain tens of thousands of clones, 91% of them singletons. The gene calls are TRBV27 and TRBJ2-1; TRBD2 is a possible D gene (5 bases). Sequences were derived from CD4+ or CD8+ T cells sorted from blood, sampled in a trial of the OX40 agonist ivuxolimab. The origin of this receptor is an adult with an advanced solid tumor such as melanoma, head and neck, liver or kidney cancer. The CDR3 reads CASSLGMTGEDEQFF. The CDR3 region has the DNA TGTGCCAGCAGTTTAGGTATGACCGGGGAAGATGAGCAGTTCTTC.